The rows below give T cell receptor beta chains drawn from one sample of a study of CXCR3 chemokines and chemotherapy response in bladder cancer. TCRdb used MiXCR to reprocess the PCR reads, holding one entry per CDR3 protein. The repertoire includes approximately 8,300 distinct CDR3 sequences, roughly 23% of them detected once, and 8.8% sits in the top ten. The sample was taken from a patient whose treatment included neoadjuvant chemotherapy. The receptors stem from a human donor with bladder cancer that did not respond to neoadjuvant chemotherapy. Each CDR3 is given with its conserved first and last residue. The D gene is left open where the match is weak. Expanded clones are given a class, and other clones once, few, many or no size at all.

CDR3 protein,CDR3 DNA,V gene,D gene,J gene,clone size
CAISESGEQFF,TGTGCCATCAGTGAGTCGGGTGAGCAGTTCTTC,TRBV10-3,-,TRBJ2-1,many
CASSSGLAGGQFEQYF,TGTGCCAGCAGTTCGGGACTAGCGGGGGGGCAATTCGAGCAGTACTTC,TRBV6-6,TRBD2,TRBJ2-7,medium-sized
CASSSPGGGASNEQFF,TGTGCCAGCTCTAGCCCAGGAGGGGGGGCGTCCAATGAGCAGTTCTTC,TRBV18,-,TRBJ2-1,many
CASSLGQGDAFF,TGTGCCAGCAGCCTCGGACAGGGGGATGCTTTCTTT,TRBV7-9,TRBD1,TRBJ1-1,many
CASSLRRRSSYNEQFF,TGTGCCAGCAGTCTCCGACGGAGGAGCTCCTACAATGAGCAGTTCTTC,TRBV28,-,TRBJ2-1,many
CASSSGTSGGEGETQYF,TGTGCCAGCAGCTCCGGGACTAGCGGGGGGGAGGGAGAGACCCAGTACTTC,TRBV6-5,TRBD2,TRBJ2-5,once
CSAQLEEVGETQYF,TGCAGTGCTCAACTAGAGGAGGTGGGGGAGACCCAGTACTTC,TRBV20-1,-,TRBJ2-5,few
CATSRGERPYTF,TGTGCCACCAGCAGGGGGGAACGACCCTACACCTTC,TRBV15,-,TRBJ1-2,many
CASSSQETQYF,TGTGCCAGCAGCTCCCAGGAGACCCAGTACTTC,TRBV11-2,-,TRBJ2-5,many
CASSPTAGEANYGYTF,TGTGCCAGCTCACCAACTGCGGGGGAGGCTAACTATGGCTACACCTTC,TRBV18,-,TRBJ1-2,medium-sized
CASSPPDTSNSPLHF,TGTGCCAGCAGCCCGCCGGACACCTCTAATTCACCCCTCCACTTT,TRBV7-2,-,TRBJ1-6,medium-sized
CASNAPDRGNTEAFF,TGTGCCAGCAATGCCCCGGACAGGGGGAACACTGAAGCTTTCTTT,TRBV27,TRBD1,TRBJ1-1,many
CASRRDRGLGEETQYF,TGTGCCAGCAGAAGGGACAGGGGCCTCGGTGAAGAGACCCAGTACTTC,TRBV28,TRBD1,TRBJ2-5,-